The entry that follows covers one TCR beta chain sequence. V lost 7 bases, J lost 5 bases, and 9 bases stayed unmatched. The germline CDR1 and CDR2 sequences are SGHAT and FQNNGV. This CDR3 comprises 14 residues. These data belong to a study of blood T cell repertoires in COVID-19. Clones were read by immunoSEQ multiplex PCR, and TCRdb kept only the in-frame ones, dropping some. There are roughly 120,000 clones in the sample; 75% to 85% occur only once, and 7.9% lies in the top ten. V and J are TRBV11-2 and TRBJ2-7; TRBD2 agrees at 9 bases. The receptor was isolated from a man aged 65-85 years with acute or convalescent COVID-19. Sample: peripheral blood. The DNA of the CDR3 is TGTGCCAGCACCGACGGACTAGCGAGGAACGAGCAGTACTTC. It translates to CASTDGLARNEQYF.